This TCR beta chain originates from a study of cytomegalovirus exposure and HLA in healthy donors. V lost 1 base and J lost 3, with 10 bases in between. Germline V CDR1 and CDR2: SGHRS, YFSETQ. This CDR3 is 14 amino acids long. PCR involved 60 Vbeta and 13 Jbeta primers. Clones were read by immunoSEQ multiplex PCR, and TCRdb kept only the in-frame ones, dropping some. The sample carries tens of thousands of clones, approximately 60% recorded once. Study outcomes and limitations: It was confirmed in vitro that three of the CMV-associated chains were specific for CMV antigens. No immune exposure information besides CMV serostatus was available.

The sample holds a few counts of this clone. The target antigen is unknown. The chain recombines TRBV5-1 with TRBJ1-1, with D perhaps TRBD1 (6 bases). The specimen sequenced was PBMCs. The receptor was isolated from a boy younger than 18 in good health and CMV-seropositive. The CDR3 nucleotides read TGCGCCAGCAGCTTGCACAGGGTAGACACTGAAGCTTTCTTT. It is translated as CASSLHRVDTEAFF.